The clone carrying this TCR beta chain was counted once. The CDR3 sequence is 14 residues long. Trimming pared 1 base from V and 0 bases from J, leaving 6 bases between. Per germline, CDR1 SGHVS and CDR2 FNYEAQ. The data derive from a study of blood T cell repertoires in COVID-19. At the level of the study: Acute and convalescent COVID-19 samples came from the United States, Italy and Spain. PBMCs, B-cell-depleted T cells, or T cells were the source of the cDNA or gDNA that made up the material.

Authors' data handling: Estimation of nucleated cell counts relied on the amplification of reference gene primers. TCRdb's copy holds only in-frame clones and misses some; the assay was immunoSEQ multiplex PCR. Clone size and V and J calls were adopted from that table, with D and trimming inferred from the DNA. The table records a few hundred thousand clones, around 89% of them present only once. The V call is TRBV7-6, the J call TRBJ1-1, with D unclear. Sequences were obtained from peripheral blood. The receptor was derived from a man aged 18 to 35 who had recovered from COVID-19. CDR3 coding DNA: TGTGCCAGCAGCTTAGAGCGAATGAACACTGAAGCTTTCTTT. Its translation is CASSLERMNTEAFF.